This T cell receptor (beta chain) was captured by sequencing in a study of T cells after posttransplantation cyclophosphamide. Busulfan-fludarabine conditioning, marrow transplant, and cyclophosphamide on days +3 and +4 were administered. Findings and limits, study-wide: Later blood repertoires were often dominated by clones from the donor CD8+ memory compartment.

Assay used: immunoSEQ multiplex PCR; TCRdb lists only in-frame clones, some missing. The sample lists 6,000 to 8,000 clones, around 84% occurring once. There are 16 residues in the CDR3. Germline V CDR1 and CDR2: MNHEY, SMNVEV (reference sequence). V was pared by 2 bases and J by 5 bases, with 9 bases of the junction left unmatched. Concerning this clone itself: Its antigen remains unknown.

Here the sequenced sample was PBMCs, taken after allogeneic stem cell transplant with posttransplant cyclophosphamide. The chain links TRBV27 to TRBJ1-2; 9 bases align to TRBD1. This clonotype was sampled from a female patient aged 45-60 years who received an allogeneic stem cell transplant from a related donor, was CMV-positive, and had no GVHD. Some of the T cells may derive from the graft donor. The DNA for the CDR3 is TGTGCCAGCAGTTTAACGGGACAGGGAGACCCATATGGCTACACCTTC. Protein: CASSLTGQGDPYGYTF.